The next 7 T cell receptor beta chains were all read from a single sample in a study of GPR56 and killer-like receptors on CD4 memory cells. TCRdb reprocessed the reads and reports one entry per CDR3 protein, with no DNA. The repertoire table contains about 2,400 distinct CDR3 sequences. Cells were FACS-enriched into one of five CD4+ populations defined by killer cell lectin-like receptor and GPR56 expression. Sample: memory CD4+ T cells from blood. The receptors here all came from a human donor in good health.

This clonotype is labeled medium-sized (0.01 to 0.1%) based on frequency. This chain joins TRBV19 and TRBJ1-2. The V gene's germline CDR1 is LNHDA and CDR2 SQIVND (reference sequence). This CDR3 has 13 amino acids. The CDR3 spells CASSISDNYGYTF.

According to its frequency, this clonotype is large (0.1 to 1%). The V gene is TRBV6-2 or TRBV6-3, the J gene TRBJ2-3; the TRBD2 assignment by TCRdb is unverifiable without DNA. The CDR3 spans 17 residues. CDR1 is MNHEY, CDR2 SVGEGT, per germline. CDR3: CASTQRGLAGGTDTQYF.

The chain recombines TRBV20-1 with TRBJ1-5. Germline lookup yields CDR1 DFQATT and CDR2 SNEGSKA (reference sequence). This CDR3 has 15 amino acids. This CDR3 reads CSAQGGGEGNQPQHF.

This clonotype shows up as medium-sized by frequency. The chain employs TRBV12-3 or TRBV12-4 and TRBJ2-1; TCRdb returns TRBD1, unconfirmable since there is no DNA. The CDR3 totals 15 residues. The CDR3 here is CASSLRDSSYNEQFF.

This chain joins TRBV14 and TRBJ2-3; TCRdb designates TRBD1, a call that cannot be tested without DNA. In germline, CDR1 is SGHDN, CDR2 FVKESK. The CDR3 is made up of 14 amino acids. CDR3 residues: CASSQGRVGHTQYF.

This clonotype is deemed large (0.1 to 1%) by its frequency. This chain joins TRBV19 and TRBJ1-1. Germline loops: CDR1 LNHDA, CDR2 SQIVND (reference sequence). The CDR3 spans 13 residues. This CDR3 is CASSLELNTEAFF.

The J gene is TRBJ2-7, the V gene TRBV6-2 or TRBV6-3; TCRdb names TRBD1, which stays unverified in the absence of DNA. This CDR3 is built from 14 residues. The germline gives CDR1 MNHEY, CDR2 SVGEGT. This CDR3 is CASSPGTGVSEQYF.